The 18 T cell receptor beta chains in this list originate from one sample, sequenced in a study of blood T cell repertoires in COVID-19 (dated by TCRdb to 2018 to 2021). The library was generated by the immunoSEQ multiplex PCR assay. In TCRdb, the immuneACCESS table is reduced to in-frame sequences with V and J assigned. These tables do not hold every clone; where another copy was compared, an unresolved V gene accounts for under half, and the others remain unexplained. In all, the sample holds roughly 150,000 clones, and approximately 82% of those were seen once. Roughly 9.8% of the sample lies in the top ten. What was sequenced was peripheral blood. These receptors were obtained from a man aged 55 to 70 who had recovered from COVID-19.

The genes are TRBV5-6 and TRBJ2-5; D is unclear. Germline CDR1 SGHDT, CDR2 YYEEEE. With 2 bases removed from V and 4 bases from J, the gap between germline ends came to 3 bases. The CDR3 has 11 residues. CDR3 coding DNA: TGTGCCAGCAGCTTCAGAGAGACCCAGTACTTC. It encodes CASSFRETQYF.

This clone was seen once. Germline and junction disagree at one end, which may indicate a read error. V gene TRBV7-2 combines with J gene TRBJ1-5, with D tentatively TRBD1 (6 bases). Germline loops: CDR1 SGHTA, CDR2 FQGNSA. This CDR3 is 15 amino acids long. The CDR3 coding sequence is TGTGCCAGCAGTTTAGGTCGACAGGGCAATCAGCCCCAGCATTTT. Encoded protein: CASSLGRQGNQPQHF.

The CDR3 region has the DNA TGTGCCAGCAGCCCCAGGGCAGGAGAGCAGTACTTC. Residues: CASSPRAGEQYF. The rearrangement joins TRBV6-2 or TRBV6-3 to TRBJ2-7; perhaps TRBD1 as D (5 bases). V lost 6 bases to trimming and J lost 7 bases, with 13 bases between them. Germline V lookup: CDR1 MNHEY, CDR2 SVGEGT. The CDR3 length is 12 residues.

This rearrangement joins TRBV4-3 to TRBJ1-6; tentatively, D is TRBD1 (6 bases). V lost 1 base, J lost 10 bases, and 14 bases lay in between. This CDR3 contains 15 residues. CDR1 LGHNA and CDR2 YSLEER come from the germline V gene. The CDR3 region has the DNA TGCGCCAGCAGCCAAGCAGGCAGGGGCGAATCACCCCTCCACTTT. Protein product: CASSQAGRGESPLHF.

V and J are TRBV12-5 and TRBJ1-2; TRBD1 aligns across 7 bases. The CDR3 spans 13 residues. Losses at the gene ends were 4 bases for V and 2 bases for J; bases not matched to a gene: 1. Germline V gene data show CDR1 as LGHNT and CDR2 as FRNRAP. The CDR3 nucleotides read TGTGCTAGTGGTTCGGGACAGAACTATGGCTACACCTTC. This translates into CASGSGQNYGYTF.

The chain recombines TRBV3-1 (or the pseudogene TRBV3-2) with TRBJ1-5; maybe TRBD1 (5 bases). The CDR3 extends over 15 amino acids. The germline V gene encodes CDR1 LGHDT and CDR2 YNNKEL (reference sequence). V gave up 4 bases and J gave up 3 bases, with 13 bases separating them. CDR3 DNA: TGTGCCAGCAGCCGTCAGCCGGGGGTCAATCAGCCCCAGCATTTT. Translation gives CASSRQPGVNQPQHF.

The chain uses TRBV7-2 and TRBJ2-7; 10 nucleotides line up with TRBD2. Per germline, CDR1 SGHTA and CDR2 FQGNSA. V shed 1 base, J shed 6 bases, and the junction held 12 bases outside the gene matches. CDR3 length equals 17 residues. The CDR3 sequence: CASSLGSYTSGTPEQYF. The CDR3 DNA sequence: TGTGCCAGCAGCTTAGGAAGTTATACTAGCGGGACCCCCGAGCAGTACTTC.

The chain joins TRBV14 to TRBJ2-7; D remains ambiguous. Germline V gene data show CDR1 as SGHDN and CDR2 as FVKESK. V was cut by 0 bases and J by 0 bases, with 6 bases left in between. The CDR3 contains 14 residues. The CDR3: CASSQEVDSYEQYF. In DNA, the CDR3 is TGTGCCAGCAGCCAAGAAGTAGACTCCTACGAGCAGTACTTC.

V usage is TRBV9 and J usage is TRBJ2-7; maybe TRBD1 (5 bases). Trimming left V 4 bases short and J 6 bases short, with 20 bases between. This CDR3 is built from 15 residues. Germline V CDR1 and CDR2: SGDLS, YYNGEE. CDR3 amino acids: CASSPQQGATSEQYF. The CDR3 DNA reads TGTGCCAGCAGCCCTCAACAAGGGGCAACCTCCGAGCAGTACTTC.

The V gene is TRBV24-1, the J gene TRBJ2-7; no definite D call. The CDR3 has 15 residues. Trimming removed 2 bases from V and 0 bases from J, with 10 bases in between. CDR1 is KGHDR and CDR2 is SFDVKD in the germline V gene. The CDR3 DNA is TGTGCCACCAGTGATTCTGGCAGTGCCTCCTACGAGCAGTACTTC. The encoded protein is CATSDSGSASYEQYF.

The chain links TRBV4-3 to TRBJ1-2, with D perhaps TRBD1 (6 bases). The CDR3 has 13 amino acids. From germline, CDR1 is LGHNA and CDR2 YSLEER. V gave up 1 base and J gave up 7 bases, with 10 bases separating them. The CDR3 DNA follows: TGCGCCAGCAGCCAAGGCTTAGGGGGTGGCTACACCTTC. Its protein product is CASSQGLGGGYTF.

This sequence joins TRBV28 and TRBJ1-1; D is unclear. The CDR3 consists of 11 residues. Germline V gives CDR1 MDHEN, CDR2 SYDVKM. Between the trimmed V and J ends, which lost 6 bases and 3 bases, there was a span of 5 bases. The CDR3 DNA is TGTGCCAGCAGACTATACACTGAAGCTTTCTTT. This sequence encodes CASRLYTEAFF.

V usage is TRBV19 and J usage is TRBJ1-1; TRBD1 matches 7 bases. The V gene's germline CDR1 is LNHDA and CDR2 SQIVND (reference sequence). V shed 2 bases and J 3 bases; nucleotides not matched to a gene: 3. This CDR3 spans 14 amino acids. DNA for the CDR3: TGTGCCAGTAGTATAAGGGACAGCTACACTGAAGCTTTCTTT. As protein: CASSIRDSYTEAFF.

The CDR3 reads CASSQSGTAGNTIYF. CDR3 DNA sequence: TGCGCCAGCAGTCAATCGGGGACAGCTGGAAACACCATATATTTT. The chain is built from TRBV23-1 and TRBJ1-3, with 7 bases that match TRBD1. TRBV23-1 is identified as an open reading frame with a role that is uncertain. This CDR3 region has 15 residues. V was clipped by 0 bases and J by 2 bases; unmatched bases: 1.

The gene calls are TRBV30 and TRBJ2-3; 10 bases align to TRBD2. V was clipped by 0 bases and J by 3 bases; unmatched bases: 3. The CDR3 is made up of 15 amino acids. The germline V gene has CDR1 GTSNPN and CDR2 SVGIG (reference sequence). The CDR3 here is CAWSVPAGGTDTQYF. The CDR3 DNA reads TGTGCCTGGAGTGTCCCAGCGGGGGGGACAGATACGCAGTATTTT.

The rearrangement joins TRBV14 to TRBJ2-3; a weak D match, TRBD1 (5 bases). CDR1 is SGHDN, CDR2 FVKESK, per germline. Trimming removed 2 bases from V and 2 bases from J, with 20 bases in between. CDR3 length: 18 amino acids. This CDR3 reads CASSQPPTQGRSTDTQYF. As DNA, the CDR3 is TGTGCCAGCAGCCAACCCCCTACCCAGGGTAGATCCACAGATACGCAGTATTTT.

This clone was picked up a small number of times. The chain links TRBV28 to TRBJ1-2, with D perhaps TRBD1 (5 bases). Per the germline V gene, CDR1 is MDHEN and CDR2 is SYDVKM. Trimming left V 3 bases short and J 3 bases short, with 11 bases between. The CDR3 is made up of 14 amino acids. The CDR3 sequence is CASSFQGTYYGYTF. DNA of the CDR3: TGTGCCAGCAGTTTCCAGGGCACCTACTATGGCTACACCTTC.

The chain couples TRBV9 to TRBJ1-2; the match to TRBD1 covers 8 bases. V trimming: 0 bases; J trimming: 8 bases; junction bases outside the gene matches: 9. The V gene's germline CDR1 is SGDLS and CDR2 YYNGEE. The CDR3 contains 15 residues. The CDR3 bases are TGTGCCAGCAGCGTAGAGAGGCAGGGGGCCTCGGGCTACACCTTC. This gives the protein CASSVERQGASGYTF.